A selection of T cell receptor beta chains follows, all from one sample in a study of siplizumab effects on memory and regulatory T cells. TCRdb's table, derived via immunoSEQ multiplex PCR, lists solely in-frame clones and lacks some. The sample has 90,000 to 95,000 clones; over 85% are singletons. The material sequenced was CD8+ T cells sorted from blood. These receptors came from a human donor in good health. CDR3s include the opening cysteine and the closing phenylalanine or tryptophan. Each record gives: CDR3 protein, CDR3 DNA, J gene, V gene, clone size, D gene. A D gene is named only where the DNA matches it firmly. Part of the rows lack a size; the others show once, few, many or a class for expanded clones.

CASSSRQGREKLFF	TGTGCCAGCAGCTCGCGACAGGGTCGGGAAAAACTGTTTTTT	TRBJ1-4	TRBV7-9	once	TRBD1
CASSLHLSYNEQFF	TGTGCCAGCAGCTTACACCTCTCCTACAATGAGCAGTTCTTC	TRBJ2-1	TRBV7-9	-	-
CASSEARESSEQYF	TGTGCCAGCAGTGAGGCGCGGGAGTCCTCCGAGCAGTACTTC	TRBJ2-7	TRBV6-1	-	TRBD2
CASSYVGRGSYEQYF	TGTGCCAGCAGTTACGTTGGCAGGGGATCCTACGAGCAGTACTTC	TRBJ2-7	TRBV6-5	-	-
CASSLETGNTGELFF	TGTGCCAGCAGCTTAGAGACAGGGAACACCGGGGAGCTGTTTTTT	TRBJ2-2	TRBV7-6	-	-
CASSYTDRGQETQYF	TGTGCCAGCAGTTACACCGACAGGGGGCAAGAGACCCAGTACTTC	TRBJ2-5	TRBV6-5	-	TRBD1
CASSPTGAYTEAFF	TGCGCCAGCAGCCCGACAGGGGCCTACACTGAAGCTTTCTTT	TRBJ1-1	TRBV5-1	-	TRBD1
CASSFGTMYYTQYF	TGTGCCAGCAGCTTCGGGACTATGTATTATACGCAGTATTTT	TRBJ2-3	TRBV5-6	-	TRBD2
CASSMHRGDEQFF	TGTGCCAGCAGCATGCACAGGGGGGATGAGCAGTTCTTC	TRBJ2-1	TRBV7-6	-	TRBD1
CSVKPRGRGLQETQYF	TGCAGCGTCAAACCGCGGGGAAGGGGGCTACAAGAGACCCAGTACTTC	TRBJ2-5	TRBV29-1	-	-
CASSLGPGLAGGQGETQYF	TGCGCCAGCAGCTTGGGACCGGGACTAGCGGGGGGGCAAGGAGAGACCCAGTACTTC	TRBJ2-5	TRBV5-1	-	TRBD2
CASSLGLAVNEQFF	TGTGCCAGCAGCCTAGGACTAGCGGTCAATGAGCAGTTCTTC	TRBJ2-1	TRBV5-6	once	TRBD2
CASSYTTSGLNEQFF	TGTGCCAGCTCCTATACGACTAGCGGGTTAAATGAGCAGTTCTTC	TRBJ2-1	TRBV6-1	-	TRBD2
CASSQDPGNQPQHF	TGCGCCAGCAGCCAAGATCCCGGCAATCAGCCCCAGCATTTT	TRBJ1-5	TRBV4-1	-	-
CASSFGLPLSTDTQYF	TGTGCCAGCAGCTTTGGTCTACCGCTAAGCACAGATACGCAGTATTTT	TRBJ2-3	TRBV5-4	-	-
CASSTSTGVNYGYTF	TGTGCCAGCAGCACCTCTACGGGCGTCAACTATGGCTACACCTTC	TRBJ1-2	TRBV9	-	-
CASSLRTGNTIYF	TGTGCCAGCAGTCTGAGAACCGGAAACACCATATATTTT	TRBJ1-3	TRBV5-4	once	-
CASSLAASGTYNEQFF	TGCGCCAGCAGCTTGGCCGCTAGCGGGACCTACAATGAGCAGTTCTTC	TRBJ2-1	TRBV5-1	-	TRBD2
CASSLRTSAANTGELFF	TGTGCCAGTAGTCTAAGGACTAGCGCCGCGAACACCGGGGAGCTGTTTTTT	TRBJ2-2	TRBV19	-	TRBD2
CASSFVGAKNIQYF	TGTGCCAGCAGCTTTGTGGGGGCCAAAAACATTCAGTACTTC	TRBJ2-4	TRBV7-9	-	-
CASSLASGTLEQFF	TGTGCCAGCAGTTTAGCTAGCGGGACGCTTGAGCAGTTCTTC	TRBJ2-1	TRBV27	-	TRBD2
CASSADIGYHEQFF	TGTGCCAGCAGCGCCGACATAGGCTATCATGAGCAGTTCTTC	TRBJ2-1	TRBV27	once	-
CALSGRTEAFF	TGTGCCCTTTCGGGGCGGACTGAAGCTTTCTTT	TRBJ1-1	TRBV27	-	-
CASSIIIGYSNQPQHF	TGTGCCAGTAGTATTATCATAGGTTATAGCAATCAGCCCCAGCATTTT	TRBJ1-5	TRBV19	-	-
CASSLAQRGGLHEQFF	TGTGCCAGCAGCTTAGCGCAGCGGGGGGGCTTGCATGAGCAGTTCTTC	TRBJ2-1	TRBV7-6	-	TRBD2
CASTNSGGANTGELFF	TGTGCCAGCACGAATAGCGGGGGGGCGAACACCGGGGAGCTGTTTTTT	TRBJ2-2	TRBV7-9	-	TRBD2
CASSQEEGKNTEAFF	TGCGCCAGCAGCCAAGAGGAGGGGAAGAACACTGAAGCTTTCTTT	TRBJ1-1	TRBV4-1	-	-
CASGLVLDGFRASGYTF	TGTGCTAGTGGTTTGGTCCTTGACGGTTTTAGGGCGAGTGGCTACACCTTC	TRBJ1-2	TRBV12-5	once	-
CASSYGTGHEQYF	TGTGCCAGCAGCTATGGGACAGGGCATGAGCAGTACTTC	TRBJ2-7	TRBV7-3	once	TRBD1
CASSVGSGHQETQYF	TGTGCCAGCAGCGTAGGCTCAGGGCACCAAGAGACCCAGTACTTC	TRBJ2-5	TRBV9	-	-
CASRPPGSDEQYF	TGTGCCAGCAGACCTCCCGGGTCGGATGAGCAGTACTTC	TRBJ2-7	TRBV13	-	-
CASSEPRTVYGYTF	TGTGCCAGCAGTGAACCCAGGACAGTCTATGGCTACACCTTC	TRBJ1-2	TRBV6-1	few	-